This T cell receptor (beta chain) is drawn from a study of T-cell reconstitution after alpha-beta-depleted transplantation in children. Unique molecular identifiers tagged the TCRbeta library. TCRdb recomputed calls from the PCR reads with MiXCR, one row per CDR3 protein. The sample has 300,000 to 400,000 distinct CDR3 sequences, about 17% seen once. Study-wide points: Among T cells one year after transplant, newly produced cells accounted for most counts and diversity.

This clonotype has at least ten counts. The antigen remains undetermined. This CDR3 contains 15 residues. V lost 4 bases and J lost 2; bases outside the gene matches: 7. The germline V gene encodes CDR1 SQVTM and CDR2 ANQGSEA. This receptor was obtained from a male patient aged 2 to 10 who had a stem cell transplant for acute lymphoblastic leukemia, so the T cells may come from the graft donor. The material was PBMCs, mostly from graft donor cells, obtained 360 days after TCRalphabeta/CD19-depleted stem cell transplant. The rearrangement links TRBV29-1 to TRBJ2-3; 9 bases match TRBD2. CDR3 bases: TGCAGCGTTGCCAGACTAGCGGAACTCACAGATACGCAGTATTTT. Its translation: CSVARLAELTDTQYF.